A single sample gave rise to the 13 T cell receptor beta chains below, sequenced in a study of shared clonotypes between healthy human individuals. Repertoires were generated with immunoSEQ multiplex PCR, while TCRdb's copy carries only in-frame clones and drops some. The sample has hundreds of thousands of clones, 75% to 85% seen once. The sequenced sample consisted of PBMCs. Source of these receptors: a woman in her thirties or forties in good health. Some clones in this sample may be carry-over from other donors' samples.

A single count supports this clone. CDR3 in DNA: TGTGCCAGCAGCCCTCTAGGGTTGGGCGAGCAGTACTTC. Amino acids: CASSPLGLGEQYF. This chain uses TRBV11-2 with TRBJ2-7; D not certain. V was cut by 5 bases and J by 6 bases, with 14 bases left in between. CDR3 length: 13 amino acids. The germline gives CDR1 SGHAT, CDR2 FQNNGV.

The chain employs TRBV11-2 and TRBJ2-2; no firm D call. The ends were cut back, 4 bases at V and 2 bases at J, with 8 bases in the middle. The germline gives CDR1 SGHAT, CDR2 FQNNGV. There are 14 residues in the CDR3. The CDR3 coding sequence is TGTGCCAGCAGCTGGCGTAGAAACACCGGGGAGCTGTTTTTT. Its protein product is CASSWRRNTGELFF.

The rearrangement uses TRBV28 and TRBJ2-7; weak D call: TRBD2 (5 bases). V was clipped by 3 bases and J by 1 base, with 7 bases between them. From germline, CDR1 is MDHEN and CDR2 SYDVKM. This CDR3 comprises 13 residues. Written as DNA, the CDR3 is TGTGCCAGCAGTTTCGAGGGATCCTACGAGCAGTACTTC. Protein: CASSFEGSYEQYF. The variable domain in full, completed from reference TRBV28 and TRBJ2-7, reads DVKVTQSSRYLVKRTGEKVFLECVQDMDHENMFWYRQDPGLGLRLIYFSYDVKMKEKGDIPEGYSVSREKKERFSLILESASTNQTSMYLCASSFEGSYEQYFGPGTRLTVT.

This clone was counted many times. The chain uses TRBV6-1 and TRBJ1-3; perhaps TRBD1 as D (6 bases). This CDR3 contains 13 residues. Between the trimmed V and J ends, which lost 7 bases and 4 bases, there was a span of 11 bases. Germline CDR1 reads MNHNS; CDR2 reads SASEGT. CDR3 sequence: CASTGDTGNTIYF. The CDR3 DNA reads TGTGCCAGCACGGGGGACACAGGAAACACCATATATTTT.

The genes are TRBV4-1 and TRBJ1-1, with D unresolved. Germline CDR1 and CDR2: MGHRA and YSYEKL. The ends were cut back, 1 base at V and 0 bases at J, with 9 bases in the middle. This CDR3 comprises 15 residues. CDR3: CASSQGRGMNTEAFF. CDR3 DNA: TGCGCCAGCAGCCAAGGGCGGGGAATGAACACTGAAGCTTTCTTT.

This chain joins TRBV7-8 and TRBJ2-1, with 14 bases matching TRBD2. CDR3 length: 21 residues. Trimming removed 7 bases from V and 1 base from J; junction bases left unmatched: 18. Per germline, CDR1 SGHVS and CDR2 FQNEAQ. The CDR3 sequence is CASTERIGTSGSWLSYNEQFF. Here the CDR3 DNA reads TGTGCCAGCACCGAAAGGATCGGGACTAGCGGGAGTTGGTTATCCTACAATGAGCAGTTCTTC.

The V gene is TRBV28, the J gene TRBJ1-5; D perhaps matches TRBD1 (5 bases). The V end lost 7 bases, the J end lost 6 bases, and 16 bases lay between the germline ends. Germline CDR1 reads MDHEN; CDR2 reads SYDVKM. The CDR3 has 14 residues. DNA for the CDR3: TGTGCCAGCATAAACACAGGCGGGGGTCAGCCCCAGCATTTT. This translates into CASINTGGGQPQHF.

The V call is TRBV4-2, the J call TRBJ2-3; 9 nucleotides line up with TRBD2. CDR3 length: 17 residues. In germline, CDR1 is LGHNA, CDR2 YNFKEQ. Losses at the gene ends were 0 bases for V and 7 bases for J; bases not matched to a gene: 11. The CDR3 bases are TGTGCCAGCAGCCAAGAACGACTAGCGGATACCAAGTATACGCAGTATTTT. Amino acids: CASSQERLADTKYTQYF.

V and J are TRBV29-1 and TRBJ1-4; no firm D call. The CDR3 sequence is 11 residues long. CDR1 SQVTM and CDR2 ANQGSEA come from the germline V gene. V shed 7 bases and J shed 8 bases, with 11 bases lying between them. Here the CDR3 reads CSAVSLEKLFF. As DNA, the CDR3 is TGCAGCGCTGTCTCGCTAGAAAAACTGTTTTTT.

This clone appeared a few times. The rearrangement uses TRBV30 and TRBJ1-2, with no clear D. Trimming removed 8 bases at V and 8 bases at J, with 18 bases between. The CDR3 is 12 residues long. From germline, CDR1 is GTSNPN and CDR2 SVGIG (reference sequence). For the CDR3, the DNA is TGTGCCGCGCCAACACCGCCGGGGGGCTACACCTTC. It specifies CAAPTPPGGYTF.

The chain joins TRBV6-1 to TRBJ2-7, with no clear D. Germline V lookup: CDR1 MNHNS, CDR2 SASEGT. V lost 3 bases and J 4 bases, leaving 13 bases between the germline ends. The CDR3 contains 14 residues. CDR3 bases: TGTGCCAGCAGTGACGCCCCGATAGTTTACGAGCAGTACTTC. This codes for CASSDAPIVYEQYF.

DNA of the CDR3: TGTGCCGGACGGACGGCAAACACTGAAGCTTTCTTT. Translated: CAGRTANTEAFF. The chain employs TRBV28 and TRBJ1-1; D uncertain. V lost 11 bases and J 2 bases, leaving 12 bases between the germline ends. The CDR3 covers 12 residues. The germline CDR1 and CDR2 sequences are MDHEN and SYDVKM.

The genes are TRBV7-8 and TRBJ2-3; 7 bases fit TRBD1. Germline values: CDR1 SGHVS, CDR2 FQNEAQ. This CDR3 is 15 amino acids long. V was pared by 6 bases and J by 2 bases, with 8 bases of the junction left unmatched. CDR3 protein: CASSLVGTVTDTQYF. Written as DNA, the CDR3 is TGTGCCAGCAGTTTGGTTGGGACAGTCACAGATACGCAGTATTTT.